The clone carrying this TCR beta chain has only a few counts. Its antigen is unknown. The sample comes from a study of T cell responses to AZD1222 COVID-19 vaccine. Study background: Analysis merged second doses at about 4 or about 12 weeks. Study-wide results and limits: Baseline seropositivity occurred in only a handful of AZD1222 recipients. After the peak T cell response, and only then, were repertoires sampled.

Sequencing was performed with immunoSEQ multiplex PCR; in TCRdb, only in-frame clones are kept and a portion is missing. The sample consists of roughly 120,000 clones, around 90% of them appearing once. The receptor was derived from an adult in good health. The starting material was peripheral blood, obtained on day 0 of AZD1222 vaccination.

The CDR3 DNA reads as TGTGCCAGCAGCCAAGAAGCCGCGGCAGCGGGGGTAGGTAATGAGCAGTTCTTC. It translates to CASSQEAAAAGVGNEQFF. The chain joins TRBV4-2 to TRBJ2-1; 8 positions agree with TRBD2. The CDR3 extends over 18 amino acids. Germline CDR1 LGHNA, CDR2 YNFKEQ. The V and J ends lost 0 bases and 7 bases, in that order; junction bases with no gene match: 14.